The clone carrying this T cell receptor beta chain has only a few counts. Losses at the gene ends were 5 bases for V and 8 bases for J; bases not matched to a gene: 9. CDR1 SEHNR and CDR2 FQNEAQ come from the germline V gene (reference sequence). The length of the CDR3 is 15 residues. As every portion of the isolated RNA was reverse transcribed, the sequencing read expressed TCRB transcripts. Only in-frame clones appear in the TCRdb table, and some are missing; sequencing was by immunoSEQ multiplex PCR. The sample lists roughly 180,000 clones; roughly an eighth were seen once. The sample is drawn from a study of beta chain features in type 1 diabetes.

The chain uses TRBV7-9 and TRBJ2-1; 10 bases map to TRBD1. Sample: central memory CD4+ T cells from blood. The sequence came from a woman between 18 and 29 years old in good health. The CDR3 region has the DNA TGTGCCAGCAGCGTGGGACAGGGGTTTCGGGATGAGCAGTTCTTC. Amino acid sequence: CASSVGQGFRDEQFF.